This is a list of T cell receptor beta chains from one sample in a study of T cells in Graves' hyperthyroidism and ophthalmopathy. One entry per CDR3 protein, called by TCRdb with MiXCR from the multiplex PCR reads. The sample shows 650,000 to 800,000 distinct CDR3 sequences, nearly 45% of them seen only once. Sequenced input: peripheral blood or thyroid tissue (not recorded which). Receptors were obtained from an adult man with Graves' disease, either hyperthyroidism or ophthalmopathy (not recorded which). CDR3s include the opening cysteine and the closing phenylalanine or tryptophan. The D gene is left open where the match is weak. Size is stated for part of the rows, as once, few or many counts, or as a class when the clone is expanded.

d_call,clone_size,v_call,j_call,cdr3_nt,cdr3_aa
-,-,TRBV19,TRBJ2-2,TGTGCCAGTAGTATATACGGCACCGGGGAGCTGTTTTTT,CASSIYGTGELFF
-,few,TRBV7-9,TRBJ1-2,TGTGCCAGCAGCCAGAAGTGGGGTTTTGATGGCTACACCTTC,CASSQKWGFDGYTF
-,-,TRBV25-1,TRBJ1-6,TGTGCCAGCAGTGAAGTACCTTCTTTGGATAATTCACCCCTCCACTTT,CASSEVPSLDNSPLHF
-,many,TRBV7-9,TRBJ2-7,TGTGCCAGCAGCCCAGACAGCCTTTACGAGCAGTACTTC,CASSPDSLYEQYF
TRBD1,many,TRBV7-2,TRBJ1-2,TGTGCCAGCAGCACGGACAGGGGCGAAAAATATGGCTACACCTTC,CASSTDRGEKYGYTF
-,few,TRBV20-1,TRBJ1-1,TGCAGTGCTAGTAGGACTGAAGCTTTCTTT,CSASRTEAFF
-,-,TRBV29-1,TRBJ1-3,TGCAGCGCCGAGCAGGGATTTGGAAACACCATATATTTT,CSAEQGFGNTIYF
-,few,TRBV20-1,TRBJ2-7,TGCAGTGCCACCGAGCGGGCCTCATCCTACGAGCAGTACTTC,CSATERASSYEQYF
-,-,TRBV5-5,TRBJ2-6,TGTGCCAGCAGTCGCCGAGGGGCCTGGCAGGGCGGCTCCGGGGCCAACGTCCTGACTTTC,CASSRRGAWQGGSGANVLTF
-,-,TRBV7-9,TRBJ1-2,TGTGCCAGCAGCAGGAACGGGGGGGCGAAGGATGGCTACACCTTC,CASSRNGGAKDGYTF
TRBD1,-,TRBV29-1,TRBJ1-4,TGCAGCTCGGGACAGTTGAATGAAAAACTGTTTTTT,CSSGQLNEKLFF
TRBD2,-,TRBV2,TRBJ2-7,TGTGCCAGCAGTGCTAGAGGGGGGACTAGCAGACCCTACGAGCAGTACTTC,CASSARGGTSRPYEQYF
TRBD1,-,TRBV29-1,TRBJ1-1,TGCAGCTTGCCCGAAGACAGGGTTGAGACTGAAGCTTTCTTT,CSLPEDRVETEAFF
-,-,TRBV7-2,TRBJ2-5,TGTGCCAGCAGCCTAAACGGGGCGCAGGCTGAGACCCAGTACTTC,CASSLNGAQAETQYF
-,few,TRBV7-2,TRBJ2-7,TGTGCCAGCAGCTTAGAAGACAGCTACGAGCAGTACTTC,CASSLEDSYEQYF
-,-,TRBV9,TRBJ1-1,TGTGCCAGCAGCGTAGGAGGGGGTCCAGGTTTGGGCACTGAAGCTTTCTTT,CASSVGGGPGLGTEAFF
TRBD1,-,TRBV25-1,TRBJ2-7,TGTGCCAGCCTAGGGACAGTCGCCTACGAGCAGTACTTC,CASLGTVAYEQYF
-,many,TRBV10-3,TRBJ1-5,TGTGCCACTTCGGACGGCGTCACGGAGCCCCAGCATTTT,CATSDGVTEPQHF
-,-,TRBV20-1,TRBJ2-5,TGCAGTGCTCCCGAGGCCAGGGGGGGGCTCGAGACCCAGTACTTC,CSAPEARGGLETQYF
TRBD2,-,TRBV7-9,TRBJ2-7,TGTGCCAGCAGCTTACAGACTAGCGGGGGGAGTTCTTACGAGCAGTACTTC,CASSLQTSGGSSYEQYF
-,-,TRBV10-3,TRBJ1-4,TGTGCCATCAGTGAGGAGGCGACTAATGAAAAACTGTTTTTT,CAISEEATNEKLFF
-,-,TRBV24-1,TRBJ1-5,TGTGCCACCAGTGATTCGGGCCTCCAGCATTTT,CATSDSGLQHF